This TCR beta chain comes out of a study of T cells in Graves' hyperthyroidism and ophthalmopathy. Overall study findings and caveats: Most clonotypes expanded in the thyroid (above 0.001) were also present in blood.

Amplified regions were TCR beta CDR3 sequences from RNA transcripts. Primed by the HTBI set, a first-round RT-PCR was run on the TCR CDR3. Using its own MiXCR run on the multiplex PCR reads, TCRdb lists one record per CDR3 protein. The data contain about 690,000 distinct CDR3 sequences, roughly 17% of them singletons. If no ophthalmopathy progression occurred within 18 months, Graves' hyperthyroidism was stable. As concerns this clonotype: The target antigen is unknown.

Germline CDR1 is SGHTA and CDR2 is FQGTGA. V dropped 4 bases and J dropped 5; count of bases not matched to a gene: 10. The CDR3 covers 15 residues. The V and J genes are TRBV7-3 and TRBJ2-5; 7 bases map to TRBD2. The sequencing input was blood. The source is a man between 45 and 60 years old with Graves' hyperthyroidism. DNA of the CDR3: TGTGCCAGCAGCTCGACTAGTTTGGGGGGGGAGACCCAGTACTTC. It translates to CASSSTSLGGETQYF.